This TCR beta chain was retrieved from a study of breast tumors, draining lymph nodes, adjacent tissues. Broader study findings: Data fit most tumor T cells coming from lymph node, expanding in tumor. That most tumor T cells come from lymph nodes remained unproven. Tumor TCR diversity was below lymph nodes but above nontumor tissue.

TCRdb passed the multiplex PCR reads through MiXCR, listing each CDR3 protein once. The sample carries over 200,000 distinct CDR3 sequences, 32% recorded once. For this clonotype: Its target is unknown.

Breast cancer patients provided tissue from their axillary draining lymph nodes. CDR3 length: 12 amino acids. Germline CDR1 and CDR2: MNHEY and SVGAGI. Trimming cost V 4 bases and J 4 bases, with 7 bases left between them. Sequencing used axillary lymph node tissue. This chain joins TRBV6-5 and TRBJ1-1; D is ambiguous. The clonotype comes from a female donor with breast cancer. Some clones in this sample may be carry-over from other donors' samples. The CDR3 loop is CASSWGGTEAFF. The CDR3 coding sequence is TGTGCCAGCAGTTGGGGTGGCACTGAAGCTTTCTTT.